These 2 T cell receptor beta chains were all obtained from the same sample, sequenced in a study of cytomegalovirus exposure and HLA in healthy donors. In the PCR, 60 Vbeta and 13 Jbeta primers were used. Clones were read by immunoSEQ multiplex PCR, and TCRdb kept only the in-frame ones, dropping some. Here the sample spans roughly 160,000 clones, 78% being singletons. The sample was PBMCs. The receptors here all came from a woman aged 45 to 65 in good health and CMV-seropositive.

This clone was seen only once. V usage is TRBV5-1 and J usage is TRBJ1-4, with TRBD1 as a possible D gene (6 bases). The CDR3 is 17 amino acids. The V end lost 4 bases, the J end lost 8 bases, and 24 bases lay between the germline ends. Per the germline V gene, CDR1 is SGHRS and CDR2 is YFSETQ. CDR3 sequence reads: CASSPVGGARREEKLFF. The CDR3 DNA sequence: TGCGCCAGCAGCCCAGTAGGGGGGGCGCGGAGAGAGGAAAAACTGTTTTTT.

Written as DNA, the CDR3 is TGTGCCAGTAGTATAGGAGGGACAGCCTATAGCAATCAGCCCCAGCATTTT. This gives the protein CASSIGGTAYSNQPQHF. This sequence joins TRBV19 and TRBJ1-5, with 7 positions matching TRBD1. The germline V gene has CDR1 LNHDA and CDR2 SQIVND (reference sequence). J lost 0 bases, V lost 1 base, and 6 bases had no gene match. The CDR3 contains 17 residues.